The next 4 T cell receptor beta chains were all read from a single sample in a study of untreated major depressive disorder. Sequenced by immunoSEQ multiplex PCR; TCRdb stores in-frame clones only, minus some. The profile covers just under 20,000 clones, with over 75% appearing a single time and roughly 0.82% taken by the ten largest. Sequencing was performed on CD4+ T cells from PBMCs. The receptors here all came from a woman aged 25-40 years in good health.

V and J are TRBV6-1 and TRBJ1-2; a weak D match, TRBD1 (5 bases). V lost 5 bases and J lost 8, with 15 bases in between. The germline gives CDR1 MNHNS, CDR2 SASEGT. This CDR3 is 13 amino acids long. CDR3 sequence (DNA): TGTGCCAGCAGTCTTGGACTGGGGGACGGCTACACCTTC. Protein product: CASSLGLGDGYTF.

The rearrangement uses TRBV7-8 and TRBJ1-3, with TRBD1 as a possible D gene (6 bases). Deletions cut 1 base from V and 0 bases from J, with 13 bases between. The V gene's germline CDR1 is SGHVS and CDR2 FQNEAQ. This CDR3 region has 17 residues. CDR3 loop: CASSLVGAGVSGNTIYF. The CDR3 DNA is TGTGCCAGCAGCTTAGTGGGGGCAGGCGTCTCTGGAAACACCATATATTTT.

V usage is TRBV28 and J usage is TRBJ2-7, with D perhaps matching TRBD1 (7 bases). From germline, CDR1 is MDHEN and CDR2 SYDVKM. V lost 2 bases to trimming and J lost 3 bases, with 11 bases between them. The CDR3 has 14 residues. DNA for the CDR3: TGTGCCAGCAGTTTAGCAGGGGGGTTCTACGAGCAGTACTTC. It encodes CASSLAGGFYEQYF.

This CDR3 is CASREDRGNGYTF. CDR3 coding DNA: TGTGCCAGCAGAGAGGACAGGGGAAATGGCTACACCTTC. This rearrangement joins TRBV2 to TRBJ1-2, with 9 bases fitting TRBD1. Unmatched junction bases numbered 5, after V lost 6 bases and J lost 6 bases. This CDR3 region has 13 residues. CDR1 and CDR2 (germline): SNHLY, FYNNEI.